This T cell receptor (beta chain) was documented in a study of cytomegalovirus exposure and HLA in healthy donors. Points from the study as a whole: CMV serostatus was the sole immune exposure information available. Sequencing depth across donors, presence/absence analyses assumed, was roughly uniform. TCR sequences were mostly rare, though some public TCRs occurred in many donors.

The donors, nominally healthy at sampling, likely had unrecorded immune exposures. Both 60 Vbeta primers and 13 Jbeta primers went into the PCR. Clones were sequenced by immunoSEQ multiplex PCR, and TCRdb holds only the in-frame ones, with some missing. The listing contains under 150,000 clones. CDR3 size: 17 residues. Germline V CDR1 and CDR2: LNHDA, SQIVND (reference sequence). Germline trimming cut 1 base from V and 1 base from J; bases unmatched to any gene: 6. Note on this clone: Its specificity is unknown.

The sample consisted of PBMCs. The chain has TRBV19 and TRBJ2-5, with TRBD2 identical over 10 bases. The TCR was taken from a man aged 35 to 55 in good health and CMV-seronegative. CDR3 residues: CASSIASGGPLQETQYF. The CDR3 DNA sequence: TGTGCCAGTAGTATAGCTAGCGGGGGACCTCTCCAAGAGACCCAGTACTTC. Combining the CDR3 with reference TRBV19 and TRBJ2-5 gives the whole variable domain DGGITQSPKYLFRKEGQNVTLSCEQNLNHDAMYWYRQDPGQGLRLIYYSQIVNDFQKGDIAEGYSVSREKKESFPLTVTSAQKNPTAFYLCASSIASGGPLQETQYFGPGTRLLVL.